A single sample is the source of the 21 T cell receptor beta chains below, sequenced in a study of blood T cell repertoires in COVID-19. Profiled with immunoSEQ multiplex PCR; TCRdb holds only in-frame clones, not every one. The sample shows some 250,000 clones, roughly 91% of them seen only once. Sequenced: PBMCs or T cells enriched from blood (not recorded which). These receptor sequences come from a woman in her thirties or forties with acute COVID-19.

This chain connects TRBV15 to TRBJ1-4; D remains ambiguous. Germline V CDR1 and CDR2: LNHNV, YYDKDF (reference sequence). The V end lost 0 bases, the J end lost 8 bases, and 19 bases lay between the germline ends. The CDR3 is made up of 17 amino acids. The DNA for the CDR3 is TGTGCCACCAGCAGAGATATAACGGGGAGGAAGAGGGAAAAACTGTTTTTT. Amino acid sequence: CATSRDITGRKREKLFF.

The chain links TRBV18 to TRBJ2-5; the D gene is possibly TRBD1 (6 bases). V lost 4 bases and J 5 bases, leaving 11 bases between the germline ends. CDR3 length: 13 amino acids. Germline V gene sequence: CDR1 KGHSH, CDR2 LQKENI. CDR3 bases: TGTGCCAGCTCACAGGGGGTTGCGGAGACCCAGTACTTC. This encodes CASSQGVAETQYF.

The chain joins TRBV5-8 to TRBJ2-6; D unresolved. Trimming removed 0 bases from V and 0 bases from J, with 7 bases in between. CDR1 and CDR2 from the germline V gene are SGHTS and YDEGEE. This CDR3 region has 16 residues. The CDR3 region has the DNA TGTGCCAGCAGCTTGGGCGGCTTCTCTGGGGCCAACGTCCTGACTTTC. This gives the protein CASSLGGFSGANVLTF. Full variable domain (rest looked up from reference TRBV5-8 and TRBJ2-6): EAGVTQSPTHLIKTRGQQATLRCSPISGHTSVYWYQQALGLGLQFLLWYDEGEERNRGNFPPRFSGRQFPNYSSELNVNALELEDSALYLCASSLGGFSGANVLTFGAGSRLTVL.

This clone was detected a few times. V is TRBV28 and J is TRBJ2-1, with 7 bases that match TRBD2. The CDR3 is 16 residues long. With 6 bases clipped from V and 3 bases from J, the junction kept 11 bases outside the gene matches. Germline loops: CDR1 MDHEN, CDR2 SYDVKM. CDR3 nucleotides: TGTGCCAGCAGCTCGGGGGGAGCGGGGAGCTACAATGAGCAGTTCTTC. Translation: CASSSGGAGSYNEQFF.

This clone has just a few counts. This chain uses TRBV5-4 with TRBJ2-2; 7 nucleotides agree with TRBD2. Germline V CDR1 and CDR2: SGHNT, YYREEE (reference sequence). The CDR3 runs to 17 residues. V lost 4 bases to trimming and J lost 6 bases; unmatched junction nucleotides: 15. The CDR3 nucleotides read TGTGCCAGCAGCCCGGGTCGGACTAGTCGGGGCGCCGGGGAGCTGTTTTTT. Its translation: CASSPGRTSRGAGELFF.

The chain carries TRBV10-3 and TRBJ2-7; 11 bases agree with TRBD1. Per germline, CDR1 ENHRY and CDR2 SYGVKD. The CDR3 totals 14 residues. The J segment lost 5 bases and the V segment lost 9 bases, leaving 9 bases of the junction unmatched. The CDR3 coding sequence is TGTGCCATTTCCGGGACAGGGGGTTCTGACGAGCAGTACTTC. This codes for CAISGTGGSDEQYF.

The gene calls are TRBV11-3 and TRBJ2-1; TRBD2 matches at 14 bases. Germline-derived CDR1 and CDR2 are SGHNT and YENEEA. The V and J ends lost 1 base and 6 bases, in that order; junction bases with no gene match: 2. CDR3 length equals 16 residues. The CDR3: CASSLVGTSGGNEQFF. The CDR3 region has the DNA TGTGCCAGCAGCTTAGTGGGGACTAGCGGGGGCAATGAGCAGTTCTTC.

The chain couples TRBV15 to TRBJ2-7; unclear D gene. CDR3 length equals 13 residues. Trimming removed 3 bases at V and 3 bases at J, with 9 bases between. CDR1 is LNHNV and CDR2 is YYDKDF in the germline V gene (reference sequence). The CDR3 coding sequence is TGTGCCACCAGCAGGAATACAGACTACGAGCAGTACTTC. Protein product: CATSRNTDYEQYF.

The rearrangement joins TRBV15 to TRBJ1-5, with D possibly matching TRBD1 (5 bases). Germline V gene lookup returns CDR1 LNHNV and CDR2 YYDKDF (reference sequence). The CDR3 runs 16 residues. V gave up 0 bases and J gave up 6 bases, with 15 bases separating them. This CDR3 is CATSREIGRVGQPQHF. The CDR3 DNA reads as TGTGCCACCAGCAGAGAGATCGGCAGGGTGGGTCAGCCCCAGCATTTT.

The chain recombines TRBV9 with TRBJ2-1; maybe TRBD1 (6 bases). Germline loops: CDR1 SGDLS, CDR2 YYNGEE. V dropped 0 bases and J dropped 1 base, with 8 bases sitting between them. This CDR3 has 15 residues. CDR3 in amino acids: CASSVATGSYNEQFF. In DNA form, the CDR3 reads TGTGCCAGCAGCGTAGCTACAGGGTCCTACAATGAGCAGTTCTTC. Using reference TRBV9 and TRBJ2-1 for the parts outside the CDR3, the full variable domain is DSGVTQTPKHLITATGQRVTLRCSPRSGDLSVYWYQQSLDQGLQFLIQYYNGEERAKGNILERFSAQQFPDLHSELNLSSLELGDSALYFCASSVATGSYNEQFFGPGTRLTVL.

This clone has only one observation. This chain links TRBV27 with TRBJ1-1; the match to TRBD1 covers 7 bases. V trimming: 5 bases; J trimming: 7 bases; junction bases outside the gene matches: 7. CDR1 and CDR2 from the germline V gene are MNHEY and SMNVEV (reference sequence). The CDR3 extends over 13 amino acids. The CDR3 is CASSPWTGIEAFF. In nucleotides, the CDR3 is TGTGCCAGCAGTCCGTGGACAGGTATTGAAGCTTTCTTT.

The chain carries TRBV30 and TRBJ1-5; D is unresolved. Germline V CDR1 and CDR2: GTSNPN, SVGIG (reference sequence). V lost 1 base, J lost 4 bases, and 11 bases lay in between. The CDR3 length is 14 residues. CDR3 DNA sequence: TGTGCCTGGAGTGGAAAAGGAGGGAATCAGCCCCAGCATTTT. Translation: CAWSGKGGNQPQHF.

The chain uses TRBV28 and TRBJ1-1; D remains ambiguous. The CDR3 loop spans 14 amino acids. The V and J ends lost 2 bases and 2 bases respectively, with 9 bases between them. Germline lookup yields CDR1 MDHEN and CDR2 SYDVKM. CDR3 sequence (DNA): TGTGCCAGCAGTTTAAAACTTACTAACACTGAAGCTTTCTTT. It yields the protein CASSLKLTNTEAFF.

The chain joins TRBV7-2 to TRBJ2-5; perhaps TRBD1 as D (6 bases). The V gene's germline CDR1 is SGHTA and CDR2 FQGNSA. The V end lost 1 base, the J end lost 1 base, and 10 bases lay between the germline ends. The CDR3 contains 15 residues. CDR3 sequence reads: CASSLGRGPQETQYF. The CDR3 nucleotides are TGTGCCAGCAGCTTAGGCAGGGGTCCCCAAGAGACCCAGTACTTC.

The V and J genes are TRBV9 and TRBJ2-1, with TRBD1 matching over 8 bases. V trimming: 3 bases; J trimming: 5 bases; junction bases outside the gene matches: 10. The CDR3 covers 16 residues. Germline values: CDR1 SGDLS, CDR2 YYNGEE. The CDR3, as DNA: TGTGCCAGCAGCGGACTCGCAGGGGGCATCAACAATGAGCAGTTCTTC. It is translated as CASSGLAGGINNEQFF. The full variable domain, with the rest looked up from reference TRBV9 and TRBJ2-1, is DSGVTQTPKHLITATGQRVTLRCSPRSGDLSVYWYQQSLDQGLQFLIQYYNGEERAKGNILERFSAQQFPDLHSELNLSSLELGDSALYFCASSGLAGGINNEQFFGPGTRLTVL.

This sequence joins TRBV28 and TRBJ1-5, with D perhaps TRBD1 (6 bases). The CDR3 is made up of 14 amino acids. V dropped 7 bases and J dropped 4 bases, with 14 bases sitting between them. CDR1 is MDHEN and CDR2 is SYDVKM in the germline V gene. CDR3 sequence (DNA): TGTGCCAGCATATCCGACAGGCGTAATCAGCCCCAGCATTTT. Translating it yields CASISDRRNQPQHF.

The chain links TRBV18 to TRBJ2-7, with 8 positions matching TRBD1. CDR3 length equals 13 residues. Unmatched junction bases numbered 10, after V lost 8 bases and J lost 7 bases. Germline CDR1 KGHSH, CDR2 LQKENI. CDR3 region: CASRQGLEGEQYF. In DNA, the CDR3 is TGTGCCAGCCGACAGGGGTTGGAAGGAGAGCAGTACTTC.

This clone was counted a single time. V usage is TRBV24-1 and J usage is TRBJ2-3, with D perhaps TRBD2 (5 bases). CDR3 length: 13 residues. The ends were cut back, 3 bases at V and 6 bases at J, with 9 bases in the middle. Germline V gene sequence: CDR1 KGHDR, CDR2 SFDVKD. DNA of the CDR3: TGTGCCACCAGTGATCCGGGGTGGGATACGCAGTATTTT. It encodes CATSDPGWDTQYF.

This clone was picked up one time. This chain connects TRBV12-3 or TRBV12-4 to TRBJ1-1; 9 positions agree with TRBD1. J lost 8 bases, V lost 4 bases, and 5 bases had no gene match. The CDR3 is made up of 13 amino acids. The CDR3 loop reads CASSWDRAGEAFF. The CDR3 DNA reads as TGTGCCAGCAGTTGGGACAGGGCCGGGGAAGCTTTCTTT.

This chain uses TRBV5-1 with TRBJ2-5; 7 bases agree with TRBD2. CDR1 SGHRS and CDR2 YFSETQ come from the germline V gene. The CDR3 loop spans 16 amino acids. The trim removed 6 bases at V and 4 bases at J, leaving 15 bases unmatched. The chain's CDR3 is CASNRAGTTAGETQYF. The CDR3 DNA reads as TGCGCCAGCAACCGAGCGGGGACTACAGCTGGAGAGACCCAGTACTTC.

The V call is TRBV27, the J call TRBJ1-1, with D unclear. CDR3 length equals 14 residues. V lost 2 bases, J lost 1 base, and 8 bases lay in between. Per germline, CDR1 MNHEY and CDR2 SMNVEV (reference sequence). CDR3 in amino acids: CASSLGPWNTEAFF. CDR3 nucleotide sequence: TGTGCCAGCAGTTTAGGGCCATGGAACACTGAAGCTTTCTTT.